The table lists the clone carrying this T cell receptor (beta chain) with a few counts. Its antigen is still unknown. Sequence data for DNA of cultured CD4+ T cells were generated by the Oncomine TCR Beta short-read assay. TCRdb itself ran the PCR reads through MiXCR, one entry per CDR3 protein. The data show about 3,400 distinct CDR3 sequences, with about 34% seen just once and 45% to 55% held by the top ten. These data originate in a study of vaccination and CD4 T cells after COVID-19. Regarding treatment: approximately nine-day PBMC culture with coronavirus spike peptide pools or control peptides (ViraFEST assay). Study findings and constraints: In median terms, SARS-CoV-2-reactive clonotypes went from approximately 21 to 40, a nonsignificant rise.

The CDR3 consists of 14 residues. CDR1 and CDR2 from the germline V gene are MRHNA and SNTAGT. Trimming removed 4 bases at V and 5 bases at J, with 13 bases between. Material for sequencing was CD4+ T cells from blood, cultured in vitro. J is TRBJ2-3 and V is TRBV6-4, with D tentatively TRBD1 or TRBD2 (6 bases each). The source of this sequence is a human donor who had recovered from COVID-19. The chain's CDR3 is CASSVGGGQDTQYF. For the CDR3, the DNA is TGTGCCAGCAGTGTAGGAGGGGGTCAAGATACGCAGTATTTT.